Shown below are 16 T cell receptor beta chains from a single sample sequenced in a study of blood T cell repertoires in COVID-19. Repertoires were generated with immunoSEQ multiplex PCR, while TCRdb's copy carries only in-frame clones and drops some. The sample has about 220,000 clones; around 89% are singletons. Sequencing was performed on PBMCs or T cells enriched from blood (not recorded which). The receptor set was obtained from a woman in her thirties who had recovered from COVID-19.

CDR3 nucleotide sequence: TGCGCCAGCAGCTTGGAGGGAGGCACAGATACGCAGTATTTT. This gives the protein CASSLEGGTDTQYF. This chain joins TRBV5-1 and TRBJ2-3, with D tentatively TRBD2 (5 bases). Trimming shortened V by 0 bases and J by 1 base, and 6 bases separated the two germline ends. Germline CDR1 SGHRS, CDR2 YFSETQ. The CDR3 covers 14 residues.

The chain employs TRBV7-9 and TRBJ1-1, with D unclear. CDR1 SEHNR and CDR2 FQNEAQ come from the germline V gene (reference sequence). The CDR3 runs to 13 residues. V lost 10 bases, J lost 4 bases, and 16 bases lay in between. CDR3 nucleotide sequence: TGTGCCATCCGAGCAGGAATTAGCACTGAAGCTTTCTTT. It encodes CAIRAGISTEAFF.

V and J are TRBV6-5 and TRBJ2-7, with a possible D match to TRBD1 (6 bases). The CDR3 loop spans 11 amino acids. Deletions cut 6 bases from V and 10 bases from J, with 13 bases between. The germline gives CDR1 MNHEY, CDR2 SVGAGI. Here the CDR3 reads CASSRTGKQYF. As DNA, the CDR3 is TGTGCCAGCAGCCGCACAGGGAAACAGTACTTC.

This clone was picked up a small number of times. The genes are TRBV6-2 or TRBV6-3 and TRBJ1-1, with D uncertain. V was pared by 2 bases and J by 4 bases, with 14 bases between. The CDR3 is made up of 15 amino acids. Germline V gene sequence: CDR1 MNHEY, CDR2 SVGEGT. CDR3 sequence: CASSYRQAFSTEAFF. The CDR3 DNA reads as TGTGCCAGCAGTTACAGGCAGGCGTTTAGCACTGAAGCTTTCTTT.

DNA for the CDR3: TGTGCCTCACATCCCCAAAATGAGCAGTTCTTC. Translating gives CASHPQNEQFF. This chain uses TRBV7-2 with TRBJ2-1; the D is unclear. CDR1 and CDR2 from the germline V gene are SGHTA and FQGNSA. This CDR3 has 11 residues. V lost 11 bases to trimming and J lost 7 bases, with 12 bases between them.

The chain is built from TRBV6-4 and TRBJ1-6; D may be TRBD1 (5 bases). The CDR3 extends over 18 amino acids. Deletions cut 0 bases from V and 0 bases from J, with 12 bases between. Germline loops: CDR1 MRHNA, CDR2 SNTAGT. CDR3 amino acids: CASSDSAGILSYNSPLHF. For the CDR3, the DNA is TGTGCCAGCAGTGACTCGGCAGGGATCCTCTCCTATAATTCACCCCTCCACTTT.

The chain links TRBV4-1 to TRBJ2-1, with a possible D match to TRBD2 (7 bases). The CDR3 consists of 14 residues. Germline CDR1 is MGHRA and CDR2 is YSYEKL. The V and J ends lost 4 bases and 6 bases respectively, with 13 bases between them. In nucleotides, the CDR3 is TGCGCCAGCAGCCTAGGGGGGGGGCCCAATGAGCAGTTCTTC. Residues: CASSLGGGPNEQFF.

The V and J genes are TRBV3-1 (or the pseudogene TRBV3-2) and TRBJ2-6, with 8 bases lining up with TRBD1. Germline V gene lookup returns CDR1 LGHDT and CDR2 YNNKEL (reference sequence). CDR3 length: 17 amino acids. J gave up 0 bases and V 4 bases, and 5 bases lay outside the gene matches. The CDR3 loop is CASSLGQAFSGANVLTF. The DNA of the CDR3 is TGTGCCAGCAGCCTGGGACAGGCCTTCTCTGGGGCCAACGTCCTGACTTTC.

The chain joins TRBV3-1 (or the pseudogene TRBV3-2) to TRBJ2-7; perhaps TRBD1 as D (5 bases). V was clipped by 6 bases and J by 9 bases, with 24 bases between them. Per germline, CDR1 LGHDT and CDR2 YNNKEL (reference sequence). The CDR3 sequence is 15 residues long. CDR3: CASSGLTVKRYGQYF. CDR3 nucleotides: TGTGCCAGCAGTGGTTTGACAGTCAAGAGGTATGGGCAGTACTTC.

This clone appeared a single time. The chain couples TRBV19 to TRBJ1-5; D uncertain. The CDR3 runs 15 residues. The V gene's germline CDR1 is LNHDA and CDR2 SQIVND (reference sequence). Trimming stripped 4 bases from V and 1 base from J, with 11 bases between. CDR3 residues: CASSTWAGSNQPQHF. The CDR3 DNA reads as TGTGCCAGTAGTACATGGGCGGGGAGCAATCAGCCCCAGCATTTT. Full variable domain (rest looked up from reference TRBV19 and TRBJ1-5): DGGITQSPKYLFRKEGQNVTLSCEQNLNHDAMYWYRQDPGQGLRLIYYSQIVNDFQKGDIAEGYSVSREKKESFPLTVTSAQKNPTAFYLCASSTWAGSNQPQHFGDGTRLSIL.

The chain recombines TRBV5-4 with TRBJ1-1; 7 nucleotides line up with TRBD1. From germline, CDR1 is SGHNT and CDR2 YYREEE (reference sequence). The trim removed 4 bases at V and 0 bases at J, leaving 3 bases unmatched. CDR3 length: 14 residues. CDR3 sequence reads: CASSVGQLNTEAFF. As DNA, the CDR3 is TGTGCCAGCAGCGTGGGACAGCTGAACACTGAAGCTTTCTTT.

The chain has TRBV19 and TRBJ2-7, with TRBD1 identical over 9 bases. In germline, CDR1 is LNHDA, CDR2 SQIVND (reference sequence). The CDR3 sequence is 15 residues long. Trimming at V came to 8 bases and at J to 3 bases, leaving 11 bases not matched to a gene. CDR3 bases: TGTGCCAGTGGACAGGGGAGTCGCCCCGGCTACGAGCAGTACTTC. It specifies CASGQGSRPGYEQYF.

The V call is TRBV27, the J call TRBJ2-1; TRBD2 matches at 11 bases. After removal of 6 bases from V and 7 bases from J, the junction contained 8 bases not matched to a gene. The CDR3 runs to 15 residues. The V gene's germline CDR1 is MNHEY and CDR2 SMNVEV (reference sequence). The CDR3 is CASRTTSGASNEQFF. The CDR3, as DNA: TGTGCCAGCAGAACGACTAGCGGGGCGTCGAATGAGCAGTTCTTC.

This chain uses TRBV7-9 with TRBJ1-1; D ambiguous. V was cut by 8 bases and J by 6 bases, with 10 bases left in between. This CDR3 is built from 11 residues. Per the germline V gene, CDR1 is SEHNR and CDR2 is FQNEAQ (reference sequence). DNA of the CDR3: TGTGCCAGCGATTCGGTCGCTGAAGCTTTCTTT. As protein: CASDSVAEAFF.

The chain has TRBV13 and TRBJ1-1; 9 bases match TRBD1. Germline V gene lookup returns CDR1 PRHDT and CDR2 FYEKMQ (reference sequence). V lost 5 bases, J lost 6 bases, and 10 bases stayed unmatched. This CDR3 comprises 15 residues. The CDR3 sequence is CASSEPGQGGSEAFF. The CDR3 bases are TGTGCCAGCAGCGAGCCGGGACAGGGAGGGTCTGAAGCTTTCTTT.

The chain recombines TRBV4-1 with TRBJ1-2, with D perhaps TRBD1 (5 bases). The germline gives CDR1 MGHRA, CDR2 YSYEKL. This CDR3 has 15 residues. V was trimmed by 0 bases and J by 5 bases, leaving 13 bases between them. In DNA form, the CDR3 reads TGCGCCAGCAGCCAAGAAGCAGGGCTAAGGTATGGCTACACCTTC. This encodes CASSQEAGLRYGYTF.